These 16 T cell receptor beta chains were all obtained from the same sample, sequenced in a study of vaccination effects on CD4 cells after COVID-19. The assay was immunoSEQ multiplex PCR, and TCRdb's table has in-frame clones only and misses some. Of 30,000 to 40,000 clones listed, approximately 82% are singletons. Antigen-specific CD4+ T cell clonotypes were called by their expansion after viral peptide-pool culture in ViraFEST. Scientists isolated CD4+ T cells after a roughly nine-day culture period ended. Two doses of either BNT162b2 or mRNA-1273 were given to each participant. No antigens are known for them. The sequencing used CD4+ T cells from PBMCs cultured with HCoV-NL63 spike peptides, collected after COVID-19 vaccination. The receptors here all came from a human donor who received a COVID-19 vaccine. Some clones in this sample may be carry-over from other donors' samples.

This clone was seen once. The CDR3 sequence is CASRPQGSYGYTF. The CDR3 bases are TGTGCCAGCAGGCCACAGGGGTCCTATGGCTACACCTTC. The chain employs TRBV12-3 or TRBV12-4 and TRBJ1-2, with TRBD1 matching over 7 bases. This CDR3 contains 13 residues. V lost 6 bases, J lost 4 bases, and 5 bases stayed unmatched.

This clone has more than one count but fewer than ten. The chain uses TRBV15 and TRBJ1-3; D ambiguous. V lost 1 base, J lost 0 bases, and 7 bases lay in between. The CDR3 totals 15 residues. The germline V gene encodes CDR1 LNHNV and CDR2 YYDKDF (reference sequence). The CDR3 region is CATSRGLTSGNTIYF. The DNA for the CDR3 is TGTGCCACCAGCAGAGGACTTACCTCTGGAAACACCATATATTTT.

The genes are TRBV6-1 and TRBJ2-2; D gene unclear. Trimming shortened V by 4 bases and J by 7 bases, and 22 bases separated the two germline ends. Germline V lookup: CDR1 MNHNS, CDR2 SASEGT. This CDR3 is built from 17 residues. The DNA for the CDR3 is TGTGCCAGCAGTGCGCCATTCTATGGCTCCGGCAGCGGGGAGCTGTTTTTT. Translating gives CASSAPFYGSGSGELFF.

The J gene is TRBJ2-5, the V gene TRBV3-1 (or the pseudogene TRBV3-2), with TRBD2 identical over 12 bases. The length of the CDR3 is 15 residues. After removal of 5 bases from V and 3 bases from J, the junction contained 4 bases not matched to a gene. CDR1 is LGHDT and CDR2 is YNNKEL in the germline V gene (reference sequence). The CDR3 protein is CASSGRLAGEETQYF. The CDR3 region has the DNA TGTGCCAGCAGCGGAAGACTAGCGGGGGAAGAGACCCAGTACTTC.

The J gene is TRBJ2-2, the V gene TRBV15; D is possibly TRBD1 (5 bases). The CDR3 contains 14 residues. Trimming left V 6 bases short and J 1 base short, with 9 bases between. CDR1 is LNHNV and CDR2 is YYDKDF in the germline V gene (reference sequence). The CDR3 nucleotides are TGTGCCACCAGGGAGCAGGGGAACACCGGGGAGCTGTTTTTT. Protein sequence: CATREQGNTGELFF.

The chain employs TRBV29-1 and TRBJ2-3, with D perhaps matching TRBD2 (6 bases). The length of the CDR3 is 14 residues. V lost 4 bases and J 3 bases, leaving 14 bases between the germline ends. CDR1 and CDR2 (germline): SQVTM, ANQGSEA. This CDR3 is CSVVGEGRTDTQYF. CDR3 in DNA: TGCAGCGTTGTAGGCGAGGGGAGGACAGATACGCAGTATTTT.

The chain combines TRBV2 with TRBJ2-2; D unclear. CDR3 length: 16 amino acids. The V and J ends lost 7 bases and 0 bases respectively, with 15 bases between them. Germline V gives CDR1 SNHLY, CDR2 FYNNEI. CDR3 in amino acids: CASTERHPTNTGELFF. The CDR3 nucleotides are TGTGCCAGCACCGAACGTCATCCTACGAACACCGGGGAGCTGTTTTTT.

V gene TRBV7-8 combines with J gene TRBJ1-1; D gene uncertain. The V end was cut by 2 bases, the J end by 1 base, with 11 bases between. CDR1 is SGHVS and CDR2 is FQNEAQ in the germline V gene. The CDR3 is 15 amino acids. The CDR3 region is CASSLSGMANTEAFF. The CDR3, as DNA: TGTGCCAGCAGCTTATCGGGAATGGCGAACACTGAAGCTTTCTTT.

This CDR3 is CATSDPRTGGNTGELFF. The CDR3 DNA is TGTGCCACCAGTGATCCCCGGACAGGGGGGAACACCGGGGAGCTGTTTTTT. The chain carries TRBV24-1 and TRBJ2-2; 10 bases line up with TRBD1. V trimming: 3 bases; J trimming: 1 base; junction bases outside the gene matches: 4. CDR3 length: 17 residues. CDR1 is KGHDR, CDR2 SFDVKD, per germline.

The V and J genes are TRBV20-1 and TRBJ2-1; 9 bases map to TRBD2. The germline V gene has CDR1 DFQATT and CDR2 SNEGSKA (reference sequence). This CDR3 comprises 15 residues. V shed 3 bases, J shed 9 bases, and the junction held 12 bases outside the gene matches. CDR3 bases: TGCAGTGCTAGTTCGGGCGGGGGGGCTCTATCTGAGCAGTTCTTC. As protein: CSASSGGGALSEQFF.

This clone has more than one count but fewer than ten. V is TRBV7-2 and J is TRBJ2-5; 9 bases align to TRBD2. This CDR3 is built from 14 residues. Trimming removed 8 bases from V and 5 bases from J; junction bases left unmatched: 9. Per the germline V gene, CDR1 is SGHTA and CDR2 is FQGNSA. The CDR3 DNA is TGTGCCAGCGGGTCGGGGAGCGGGGGGGAGACCCAGTACTTC. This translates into CASGSGSGGETQYF. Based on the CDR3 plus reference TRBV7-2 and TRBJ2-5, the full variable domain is GAGVSQSPSNKVTEKGKDVELRCDPISGHTALYWYRQSLGQGLEFLIYFQGNSAPDKSGLPSDRFSAERTGGSVSTLTIQRTQQEDSAVYLCASGSGSGGETQYFGPGTRLLVL.

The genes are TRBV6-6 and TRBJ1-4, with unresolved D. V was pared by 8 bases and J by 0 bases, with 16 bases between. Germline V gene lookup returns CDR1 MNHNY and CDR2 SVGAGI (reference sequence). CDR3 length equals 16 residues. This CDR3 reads CASHMGPSTTNEKLFF. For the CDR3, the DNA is TGTGCCAGCCACATGGGCCCCTCAACAACTAATGAAAAACTGTTTTTT.

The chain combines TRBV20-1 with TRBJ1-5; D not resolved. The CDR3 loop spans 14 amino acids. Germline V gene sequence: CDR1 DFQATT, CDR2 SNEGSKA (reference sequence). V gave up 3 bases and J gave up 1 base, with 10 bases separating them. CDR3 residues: CSASWADSNQPQHF. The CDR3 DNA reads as TGCAGTGCTAGTTGGGCAGACAGCAATCAGCCCCAGCATTTT.

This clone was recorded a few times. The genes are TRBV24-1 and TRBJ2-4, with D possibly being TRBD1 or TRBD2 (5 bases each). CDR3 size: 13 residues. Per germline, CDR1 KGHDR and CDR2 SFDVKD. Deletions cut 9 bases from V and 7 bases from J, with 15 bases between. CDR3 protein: CATSGTVGNIQYF. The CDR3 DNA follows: TGTGCCACCTCCGGGACGGTGGGGAACATTCAGTACTTC.

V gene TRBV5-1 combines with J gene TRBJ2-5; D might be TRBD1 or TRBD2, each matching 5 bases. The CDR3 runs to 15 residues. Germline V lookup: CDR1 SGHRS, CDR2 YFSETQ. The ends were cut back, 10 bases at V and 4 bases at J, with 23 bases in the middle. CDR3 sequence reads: CASRTGASWGETQYF. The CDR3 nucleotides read TGCGCCTCGCGAACTGGGGCTAGCTGGGGAGAGACCCAGTACTTC.

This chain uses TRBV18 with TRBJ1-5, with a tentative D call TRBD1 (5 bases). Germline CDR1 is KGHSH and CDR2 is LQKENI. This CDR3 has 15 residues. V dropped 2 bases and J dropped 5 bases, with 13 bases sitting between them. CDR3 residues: CASSPSSGNDQPQHF. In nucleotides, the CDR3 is TGTGCCAGCTCACCATCGTCAGGGAACGATCAGCCCCAGCATTTT.